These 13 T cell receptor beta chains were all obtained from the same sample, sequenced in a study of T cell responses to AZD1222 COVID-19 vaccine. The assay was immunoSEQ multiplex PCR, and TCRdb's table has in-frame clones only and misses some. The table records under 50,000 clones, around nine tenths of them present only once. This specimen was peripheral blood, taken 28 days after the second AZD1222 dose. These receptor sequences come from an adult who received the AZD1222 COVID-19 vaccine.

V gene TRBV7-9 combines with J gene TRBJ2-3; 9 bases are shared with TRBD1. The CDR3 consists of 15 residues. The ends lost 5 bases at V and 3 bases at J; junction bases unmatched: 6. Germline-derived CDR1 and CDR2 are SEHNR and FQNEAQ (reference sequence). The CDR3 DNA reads TGTGCCAGCAGCAGGGACAGGGTCAGTACAGATACGCAGTATTTT. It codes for CASSRDRVSTDTQYF. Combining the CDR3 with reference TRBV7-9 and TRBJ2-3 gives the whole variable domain DTGVSQNPRHKITKRGQNVTFRCDPISEHNRLYWYRQTLGQGPEFLTYFQNEAQLEKSRLLSDRFSAERPKGSFSTLEIQRTEQGDSAMYLCASSRDRVSTDTQYFGPGTRLTVL.

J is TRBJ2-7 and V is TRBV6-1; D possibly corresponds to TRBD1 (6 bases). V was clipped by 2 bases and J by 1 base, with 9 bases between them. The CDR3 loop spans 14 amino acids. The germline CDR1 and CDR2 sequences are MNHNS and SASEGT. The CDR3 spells CASSERQGSYEQYF. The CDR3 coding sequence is TGTGCCAGCAGTGAAAGGCAGGGGTCCTACGAGCAGTACTTC.

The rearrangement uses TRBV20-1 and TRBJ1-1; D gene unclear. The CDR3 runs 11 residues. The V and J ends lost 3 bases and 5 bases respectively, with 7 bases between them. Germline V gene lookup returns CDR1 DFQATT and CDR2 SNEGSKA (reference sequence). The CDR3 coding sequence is TGCAGTGCTAGTTTGATGACTGAAGCTTTCTTT. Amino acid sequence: CSASLMTEAFF.

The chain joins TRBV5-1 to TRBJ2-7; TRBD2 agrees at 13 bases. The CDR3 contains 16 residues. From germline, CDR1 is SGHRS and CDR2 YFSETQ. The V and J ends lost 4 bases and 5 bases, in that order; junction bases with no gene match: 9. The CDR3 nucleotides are TGCGCCAGCAGCCAACCGGGACTAGCGGGAATCAACGAGCAGTACTTC. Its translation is CASSQPGLAGINEQYF.

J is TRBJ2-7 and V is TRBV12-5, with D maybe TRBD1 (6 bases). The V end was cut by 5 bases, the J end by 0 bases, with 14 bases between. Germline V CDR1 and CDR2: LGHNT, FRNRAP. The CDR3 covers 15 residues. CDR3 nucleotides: TGTGCTAGTGGTGGAACCGGGACATTCTCCTACGAGCAGTACTTC. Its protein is CASGGTGTFSYEQYF.

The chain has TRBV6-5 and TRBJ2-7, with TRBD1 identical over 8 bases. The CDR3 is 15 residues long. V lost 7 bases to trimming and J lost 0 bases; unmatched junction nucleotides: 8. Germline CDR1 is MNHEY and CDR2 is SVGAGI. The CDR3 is CASTVTGASSYEQYF. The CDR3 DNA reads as TGTGCCAGCACCGTGACAGGGGCGAGCTCCTACGAGCAGTACTTC.

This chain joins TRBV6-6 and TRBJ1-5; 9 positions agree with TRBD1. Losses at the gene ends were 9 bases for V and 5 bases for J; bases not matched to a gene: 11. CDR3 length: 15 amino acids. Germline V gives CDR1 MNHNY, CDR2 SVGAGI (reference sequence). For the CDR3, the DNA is TGTGCCAGTCATACAGGGGGCAATGAGCATCAGCCCCAGCATTTT. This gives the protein CASHTGGNEHQPQHF.

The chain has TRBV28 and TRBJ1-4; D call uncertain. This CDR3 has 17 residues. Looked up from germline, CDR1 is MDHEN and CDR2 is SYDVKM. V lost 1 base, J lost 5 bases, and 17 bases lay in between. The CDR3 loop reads CASSLSSRRAYNEKLFF. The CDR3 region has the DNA TGTGCCAGCAGTTTATCATCGAGGAGGGCTTACAATGAAAAACTGTTTTTT. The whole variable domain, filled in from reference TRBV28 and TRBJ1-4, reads DVKVTQSSRYLVKRTGEKVFLECVQDMDHENMFWYRQDPGLGLRLIYFSYDVKMKEKGDIPEGYSVSREKKERFSLILESASTNQTSMYLCASSLSSRRAYNEKLFFGSGTQLSVL.

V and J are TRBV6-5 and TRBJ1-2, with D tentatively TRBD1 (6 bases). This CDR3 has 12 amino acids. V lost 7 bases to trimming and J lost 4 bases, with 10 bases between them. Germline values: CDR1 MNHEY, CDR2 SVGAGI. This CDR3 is CASKTGFYGYTF. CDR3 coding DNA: TGTGCCAGCAAAACAGGGTTCTATGGCTACACCTTC.

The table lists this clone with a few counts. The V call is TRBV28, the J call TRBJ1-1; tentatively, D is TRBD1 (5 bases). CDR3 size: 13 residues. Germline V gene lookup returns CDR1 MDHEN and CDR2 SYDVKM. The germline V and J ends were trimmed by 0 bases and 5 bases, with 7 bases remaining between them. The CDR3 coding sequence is TGTGCCAGCAGTTTATGGGCAGGGACTGAAGCTTTCTTT. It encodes CASSLWAGTEAFF.

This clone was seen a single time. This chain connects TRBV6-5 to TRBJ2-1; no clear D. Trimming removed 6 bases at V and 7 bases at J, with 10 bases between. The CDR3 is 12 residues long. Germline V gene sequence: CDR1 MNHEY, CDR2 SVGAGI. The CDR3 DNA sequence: TGTGCCAGCAGCCCCACTACAAATGAGCAGTTCTTC. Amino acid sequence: CASSPTTNEQFF.

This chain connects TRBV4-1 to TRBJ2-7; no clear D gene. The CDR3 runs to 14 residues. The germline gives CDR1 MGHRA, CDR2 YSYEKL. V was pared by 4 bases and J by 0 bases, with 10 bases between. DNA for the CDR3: TGCGCCAGCAGCCTACCGGGCCGCTCCTACGAGCAGTACTTC. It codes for CASSLPGRSYEQYF.

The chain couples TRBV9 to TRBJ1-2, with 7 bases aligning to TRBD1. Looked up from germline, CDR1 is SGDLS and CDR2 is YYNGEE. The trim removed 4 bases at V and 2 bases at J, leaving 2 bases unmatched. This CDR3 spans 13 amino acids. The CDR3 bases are TGTGCCAGCAGCCCGACAGGGAACTATGGCTACACCTTC. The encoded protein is CASSPTGNYGYTF.